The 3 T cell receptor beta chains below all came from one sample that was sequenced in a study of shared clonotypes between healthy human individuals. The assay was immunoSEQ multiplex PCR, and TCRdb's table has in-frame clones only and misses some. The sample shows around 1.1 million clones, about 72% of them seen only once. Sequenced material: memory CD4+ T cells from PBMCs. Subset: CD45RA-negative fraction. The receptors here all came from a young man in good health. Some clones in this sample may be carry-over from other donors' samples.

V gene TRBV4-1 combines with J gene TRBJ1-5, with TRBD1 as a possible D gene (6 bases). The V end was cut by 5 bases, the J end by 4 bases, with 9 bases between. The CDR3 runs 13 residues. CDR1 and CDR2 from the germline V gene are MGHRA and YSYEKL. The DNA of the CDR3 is TGCGCCAGCAGCACAGGGCCGAATCAGCCCCAGCATTTT. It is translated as CASSTGPNQPQHF.

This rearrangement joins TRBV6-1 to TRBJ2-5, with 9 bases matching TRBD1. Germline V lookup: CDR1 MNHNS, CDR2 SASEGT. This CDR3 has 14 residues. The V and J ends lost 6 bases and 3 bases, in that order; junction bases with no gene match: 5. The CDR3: CASSQDRGKETQYF. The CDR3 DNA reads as TGTGCCAGCAGCCAGGACAGGGGAAAAGAGACCCAGTACTTC.

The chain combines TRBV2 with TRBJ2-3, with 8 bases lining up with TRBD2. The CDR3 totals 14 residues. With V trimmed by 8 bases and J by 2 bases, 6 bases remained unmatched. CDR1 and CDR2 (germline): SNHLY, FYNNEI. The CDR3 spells CASGIAGNTDTQYF. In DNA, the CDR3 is TGTGCCAGCGGGATAGCGGGAAACACAGATACGCAGTATTTT.